These 17 T cell receptor beta chains were sequenced from one sample in a study of radiotherapy plus CTLA-4 blockade in lung cancer. Clones were read by immunoSEQ multiplex PCR, and TCRdb kept only the in-frame ones, dropping some. The profile shows tens of thousands of clones, around 83% of them singletons. Source: peripheral blood, taken from a patient treated with radiotherapy plus ipilimumab. All receptors derive from a human donor with non-small cell lung cancer who had stable disease on radiotherapy plus ipilimumab.

V usage is TRBV15 and J usage is TRBJ1-1, with a possible D match to TRBD1 (5 bases). Looked up from germline, CDR1 is LNHNV and CDR2 is YYDKDF (reference sequence). The CDR3 runs to 17 residues. V dropped 5 bases and J dropped 1 base, with 20 bases sitting between them. Here the CDR3 reads CATSQQAGTAPNTEAFF. The CDR3 nucleotides read TGTGCCACCAGCCAACAGGCAGGGACCGCTCCGAACACTGAAGCTTTCTTT.

The chain is built from TRBV28 and TRBJ2-1; 8 nucleotides align to TRBD1. The CDR3 totals 15 residues. V was pared by 6 bases and J by 8 bases, with 12 bases of the junction left unmatched. Germline CDR1 reads MDHEN; CDR2 reads SYDVKM. The CDR3 coding sequence is TGTGCCAGCAGGAACACAGGGGGAACCTGGGATGAGCAGTTCTTC. This gives the protein CASRNTGGTWDEQFF.

The sample holds one count of this clone. V and J are TRBV28 and TRBJ1-6, with TRBD1 as a possible D gene (6 bases). Germline CDR1 MDHEN, CDR2 SYDVKM. Trimming took off 9 bases at V and 7 bases at J, with 13 bases between the two ends. The CDR3 is 13 residues long. The CDR3 region is CASKQQGNSPLHF. The CDR3 DNA reads TGTGCCAGTAAACAACAGGGAAATTCACCCCTCCACTTT.

This rearrangement joins TRBV6-1 to TRBJ2-7, with D maybe TRBD1 (7 bases). Per the germline V gene, CDR1 is MNHNS and CDR2 is SASEGT. V lost 7 bases, J lost 2 bases, and 18 bases lay in between. CDR3 size: 15 residues. CDR3 amino acids: CASTLGGAGTYEQYF. CDR3 nucleotides: TGTGCCAGCACTTTAGGGGGCGCGGGGACCTACGAGCAGTACTTC.

This chain joins TRBV2 and TRBJ1-5, with a weak D call TRBD1 (5 bases). This CDR3 comprises 13 residues. Trimming removed 2 bases at V and 6 bases at J, with 8 bases between. Germline V gene sequence: CDR1 SNHLY, CDR2 FYNNEI. CDR3 loop: CASSEQGSQPQHF. The CDR3 DNA reads as TGTGCCAGCAGTGAACAGGGAAGTCAGCCCCAGCATTTT.

CDR3 coding DNA: TGTGCCAGCAGAAACCCGAGCTCCTATAATTCACCCCTCCACTTT. This encodes CASRNPSSYNSPLHF. The chain is built from TRBV6-1 and TRBJ1-6; D is undetermined. V was shortened by 6 bases and J by 0 bases, with 9 bases between the two germline ends. The CDR3 runs 15 residues. Germline CDR1 reads MNHNS; CDR2 reads SASEGT.

The chain uses TRBV6-1 and TRBJ1-2; D is undetermined. CDR3 size: 10 residues. Per germline, CDR1 MNHNS and CDR2 SASEGT. The ends were cut back, 5 bases at V and 5 bases at J, with 3 bases in the middle. In DNA, the CDR3 is TGTGCCAGCAGTTCTTATGGCTACACCTTC. This codes for CASSSYGYTF.

The chain couples TRBV5-6 to TRBJ2-3; D uncertain. CDR3 length equals 13 residues. In germline, CDR1 is SGHDT, CDR2 YYEEEE. V dropped 9 bases and J dropped 1 base, with 12 bases sitting between them. The DNA of the CDR3 is TGTGCCACCCGGCGACGGGGCACAGATACGCAGTATTTT. Translated, it gives CATRRRGTDTQYF.

This rearrangement joins TRBV7-3 to TRBJ2-7; the match to TRBD2 covers 9 bases. Germline CDR1 is SGHTA and CDR2 is FQGTGA. The CDR3 is 15 residues long. The V and J ends lost 2 bases and 3 bases, in that order; junction bases with no gene match: 5. Written as DNA, the CDR3 is TGTGCCAGCAGCTTAGGGCCTAGCGGGGTCTACGAGCAGTACTTC. It translates to CASSLGPSGVYEQYF.

This chain links TRBV9 with TRBJ1-4; 9 nucleotides agree with TRBD1. Germline-derived CDR1 and CDR2 are SGDLS and YYNGEE. The junction had 7 bases not matched to a gene; V was cut back by 4 bases and J by 6 bases. This CDR3 has 15 amino acids. The CDR3 here is CASSLSGTGHEKLFF. As DNA, the CDR3 is TGTGCCAGCAGCCTATCCGGGACAGGGCATGAAAAACTGTTTTTT.

The sample holds a few counts of this clone. This sequence joins TRBV6-1 and TRBJ1-5; D gene unclear. This CDR3 is built from 14 residues. Germline CDR1 is MNHNS and CDR2 is SASEGT. The V end lost 1 base, the J end lost 7 bases, and 11 bases lay between the germline ends. The CDR3 here is CASSEVGFAQPQHF. CDR3 DNA sequence: TGTGCCAGCAGTGAAGTAGGCTTTGCGCAGCCCCAGCATTTT.

The chain is built from TRBV25-1 and TRBJ1-2; D uncertain. CDR1 is MGHDK, CDR2 SYGVNS, per germline. V dropped 2 bases and J dropped 4 bases, with 8 bases sitting between them. The CDR3 has 13 amino acids. This chain's CDR3 is CASSEPGIYGYTF. CDR3 bases: TGTGCCAGCAGTGAACCGGGGATCTATGGCTACACCTTC.

The rearrangement joins TRBV28 to TRBJ2-6, with D unresolved. The CDR3 length is 16 residues. The V gene lost 5 bases and the J gene lost 0 bases, with 11 bases spanning the gap. The germline V gene encodes CDR1 MDHEN and CDR2 SYDVKM. CDR3 residues: CASSNPQSSGANVLTF. As DNA, the CDR3 is TGTGCCAGCAGTAACCCACAGAGCTCTGGGGCCAACGTCCTGACTTTC.

The chain has TRBV28 and TRBJ2-7; D assignment may be TRBD1 or TRBD2 (5 bases each). The germline CDR1 and CDR2 sequences are MDHEN and SYDVKM. V was pared by 8 bases and J by 0 bases, with 20 bases between. This CDR3 contains 16 residues. CDR3 DNA sequence: TGTGCCAGCTTTCCGAGGGACGCGGGTTTCTCCTACGAGCAGTACTTC. This translates into CASFPRDAGFSYEQYF.

The chain's CDR3 is CASRAGVSAQYF. CDR3 bases: TGTGCCAGCAGGGCCGGGGTTTCGGCCCAGTACTTC. The chain links TRBV2 to TRBJ2-5; the D gene is possibly TRBD2 (5 bases). The CDR3 runs 12 residues. CDR1 is SNHLY and CDR2 is FYNNEI in the germline V gene. Trimming took 6 bases from V and 9 from J, leaving 14 bases between them.

The chain carries TRBV18 and TRBJ1-4; weak D call: TRBD1 (5 bases). The CDR3 has 13 residues. Per germline, CDR1 KGHSH and CDR2 LQKENI. Trimming cost V 4 bases and J 8 bases, with 11 bases left between them. The CDR3 nucleotides read TGTGCCAGCTCACAGGGGATAGGCGAAAAACTGTTTTTT. Translation: CASSQGIGEKLFF.

The chain combines TRBV28 with TRBJ1-5; tentative D call: TRBD1 (6 bases). The CDR3 has 15 amino acids. Germline assignment: CDR1 MDHEN and CDR2 SYDVKM. V was trimmed by 4 bases and J by 2 bases, leaving 12 bases between them. CDR3 in amino acids: CASSYRGAGNQPQHF. CDR3 nucleotides: TGTGCCAGCAGTTACCGGGGGGCCGGCAATCAGCCCCAGCATTTT.